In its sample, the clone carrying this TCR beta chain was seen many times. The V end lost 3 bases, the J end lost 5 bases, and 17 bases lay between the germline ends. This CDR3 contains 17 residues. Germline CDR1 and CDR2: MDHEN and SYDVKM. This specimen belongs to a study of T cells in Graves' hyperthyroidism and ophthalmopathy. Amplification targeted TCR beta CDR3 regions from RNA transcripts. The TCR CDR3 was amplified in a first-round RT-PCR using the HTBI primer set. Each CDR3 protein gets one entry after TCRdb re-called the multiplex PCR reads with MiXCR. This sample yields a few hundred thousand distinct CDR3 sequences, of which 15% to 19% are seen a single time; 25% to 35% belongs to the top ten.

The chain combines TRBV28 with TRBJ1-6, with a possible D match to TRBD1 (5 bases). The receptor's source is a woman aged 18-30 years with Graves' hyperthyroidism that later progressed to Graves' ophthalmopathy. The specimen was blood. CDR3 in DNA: TGTGCCAGCAGTTTCGTCCCCGGATCGGGGGATAATTCACCCCTCCACTTT. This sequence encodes CASSFVPGSGDNSPLHF.